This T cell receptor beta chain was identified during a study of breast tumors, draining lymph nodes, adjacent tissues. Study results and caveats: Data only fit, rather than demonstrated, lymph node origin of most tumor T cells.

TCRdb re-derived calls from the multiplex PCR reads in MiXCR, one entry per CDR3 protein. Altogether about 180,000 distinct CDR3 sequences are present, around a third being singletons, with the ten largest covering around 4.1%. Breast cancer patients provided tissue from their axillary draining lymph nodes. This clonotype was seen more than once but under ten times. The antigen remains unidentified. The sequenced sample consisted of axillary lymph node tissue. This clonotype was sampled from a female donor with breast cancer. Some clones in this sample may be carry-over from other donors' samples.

CDR3 loop: CASSYAWETQYF. The CDR3 DNA reads TGTGCCAGCAGTTACGCCTGGGAGACCCAGTACTTC. The rearrangement joins TRBV6-2 or TRBV6-3 to TRBJ2-5; D not resolved. Deletions cut 2 bases from V and 5 bases from J, with 6 bases between. The germline CDR1 and CDR2 sequences are MNHEY and SVGEGT. This CDR3 comprises 12 residues.